This T cell receptor beta chain was captured by sequencing in a study of yellow fever vaccine responses in identical twins. TCRdb analysed the RT-PCR reads with MiXCR anew, one entry per CDR3 protein. The sample has 30,000 to 40,000 distinct CDR3 sequences; 50% to 75% are singletons. Germline V gene sequence: CDR1 SGDLS, CDR2 YYNGEE. The CDR3 is made up of 13 amino acids. Trimming removed 0 bases at V and 8 bases at J, with 6 bases between. V and J are TRBV9 and TRBJ1-6; unclear D gene. This sequence was found in a woman between 18 and 29 years old who received the yellow fever vaccine. The sequencing used T cells from blood (PBMCs), unsorted or a sorted subset (not recorded which), collected before or after yellow fever vaccination (not recorded which). The CDR3 is CASSVVDDSPLHF. The CDR3 coding sequence is TGTGCCAGCAGCGTAGTCGACGATTCACCCCTCCACTTT.